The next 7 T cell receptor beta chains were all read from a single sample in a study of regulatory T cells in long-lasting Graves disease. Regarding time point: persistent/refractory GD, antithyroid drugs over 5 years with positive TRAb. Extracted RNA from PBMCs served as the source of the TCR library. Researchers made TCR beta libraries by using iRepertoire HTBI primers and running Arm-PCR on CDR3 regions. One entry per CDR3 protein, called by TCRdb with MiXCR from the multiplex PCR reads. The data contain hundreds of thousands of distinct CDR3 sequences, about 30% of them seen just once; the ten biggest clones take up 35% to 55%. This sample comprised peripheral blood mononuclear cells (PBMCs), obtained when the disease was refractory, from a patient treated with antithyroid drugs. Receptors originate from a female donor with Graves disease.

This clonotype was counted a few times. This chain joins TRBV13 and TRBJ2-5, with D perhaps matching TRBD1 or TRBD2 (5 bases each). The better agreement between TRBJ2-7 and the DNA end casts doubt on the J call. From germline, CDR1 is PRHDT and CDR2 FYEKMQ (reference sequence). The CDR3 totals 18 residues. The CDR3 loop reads CASSRWTSRFEGTYEQYF. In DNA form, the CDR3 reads TGTGCCAGCAGCCGTTGGACCTCAAGGTTTGAGGGGACCTACGAGCAGTACTTC.

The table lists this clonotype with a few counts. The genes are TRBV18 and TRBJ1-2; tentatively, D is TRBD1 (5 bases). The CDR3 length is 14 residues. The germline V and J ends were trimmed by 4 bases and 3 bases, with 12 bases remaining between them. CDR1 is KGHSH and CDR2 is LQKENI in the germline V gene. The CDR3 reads CASSRGTGDYGYTF. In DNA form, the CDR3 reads TGTGCCAGCTCACGAGGAACGGGGGACTATGGCTACACCTTC. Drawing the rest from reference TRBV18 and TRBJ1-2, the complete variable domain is NAGVMQNPRHLVRRRGQEARLRCSPMKGHSHVYWYRQLPEEGLKFMVYLQKENIIDESGMPKERFSAEFPKEGPSILRIQQVVRGDSAAYFCASSRGTGDYGYTFGSGTRLTVV.

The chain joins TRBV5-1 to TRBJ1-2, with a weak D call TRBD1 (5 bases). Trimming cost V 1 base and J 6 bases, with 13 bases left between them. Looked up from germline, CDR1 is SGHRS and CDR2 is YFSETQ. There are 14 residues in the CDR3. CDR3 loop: CASSLNPGRDGYTF. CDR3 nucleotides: TGCGCCAGCAGCTTGAATCCAGGGCGGGATGGCTACACCTTC.

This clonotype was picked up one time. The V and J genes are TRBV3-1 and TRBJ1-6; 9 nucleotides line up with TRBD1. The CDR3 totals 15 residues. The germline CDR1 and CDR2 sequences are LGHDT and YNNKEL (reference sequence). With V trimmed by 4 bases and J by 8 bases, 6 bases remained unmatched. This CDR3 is CASSRGQGTDSPLHF. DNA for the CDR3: TGTGCCAGCAGCCGCGGACAGGGGACCGATTCACCCCTCCACTTT.

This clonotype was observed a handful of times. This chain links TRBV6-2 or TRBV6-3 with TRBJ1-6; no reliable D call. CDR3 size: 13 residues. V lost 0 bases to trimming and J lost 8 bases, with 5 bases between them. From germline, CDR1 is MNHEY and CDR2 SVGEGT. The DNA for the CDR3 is TGTGCCAGCAGTTACTCTAGGGATTCACCCCTCCACTTT. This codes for CASSYSRDSPLHF.

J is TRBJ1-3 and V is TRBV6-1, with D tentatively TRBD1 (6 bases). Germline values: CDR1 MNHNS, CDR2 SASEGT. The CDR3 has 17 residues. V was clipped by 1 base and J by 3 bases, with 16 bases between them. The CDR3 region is CASSEGLGGAYGNTIYF. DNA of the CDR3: TGTGCCAGCAGTGAAGGGCTCGGGGGCGCATATGGAAACACCATATATTTT.

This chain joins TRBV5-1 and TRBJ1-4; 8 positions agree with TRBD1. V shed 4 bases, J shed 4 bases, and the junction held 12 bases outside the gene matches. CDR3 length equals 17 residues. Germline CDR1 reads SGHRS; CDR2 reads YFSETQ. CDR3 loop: CASSRSTGASGNEKLFF. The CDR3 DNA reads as TGCGCCAGCAGCCGGTCGACAGGGGCGTCCGGTAATGAAAAACTGTTTTTT.